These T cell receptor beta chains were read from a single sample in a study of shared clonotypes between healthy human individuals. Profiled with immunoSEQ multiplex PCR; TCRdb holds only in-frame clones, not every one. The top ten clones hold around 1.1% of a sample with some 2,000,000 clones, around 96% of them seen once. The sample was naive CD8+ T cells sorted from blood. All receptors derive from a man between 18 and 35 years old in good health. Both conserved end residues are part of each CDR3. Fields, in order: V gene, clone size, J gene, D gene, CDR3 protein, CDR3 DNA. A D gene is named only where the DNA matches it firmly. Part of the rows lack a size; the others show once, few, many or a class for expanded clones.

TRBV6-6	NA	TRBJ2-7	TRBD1	CASRDSLFSYEQYF	TGTGCCAGCCGGGACAGCCTTTTCTCCTACGAGCAGTACTTC
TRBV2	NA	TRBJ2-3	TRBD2	CASFRVIAGGKDTQYF	TGTGCCAGCTTTCGCGTAATAGCGGGAGGCAAAGATACGCAGTATTTT
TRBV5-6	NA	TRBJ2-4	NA	CASSLGTHDKAKNIQYF	TGTGCCAGCAGCTTGGGTACCCACGACAAAGCCAAAAACATTCAGTACTTC
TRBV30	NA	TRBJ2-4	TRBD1	CAWSPTGGKNIQYF	TGTGCCTGGAGCCCGACAGGGGGGAAAAACATTCAGTACTTC
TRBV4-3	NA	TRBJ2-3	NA	CASSQVPGDTQYF	TGCGCCAGCAGCCAAGTACCAGGAGATACGCAGTATTTT
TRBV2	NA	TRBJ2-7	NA	CASSTGETYEQYF	TGTGCCAGTAGTACGGGGGAGACCTACGAGCAGTACTTC
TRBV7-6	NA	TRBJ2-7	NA	CASSLKTDEQYF	TGTGCCAGCAGCTTGAAGACGGACGAGCAGTACTTC
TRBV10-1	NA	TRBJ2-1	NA	CASSDPPGDEQFF	TGCGCCAGCAGTGATCCCCCTGGGGATGAGCAGTTCTTC
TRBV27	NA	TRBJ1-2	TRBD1	CASSFGQGVGYGYTF	TGTGCCAGCAGTTTTGGGCAGGGGGTTGGTTATGGCTACACCTTC
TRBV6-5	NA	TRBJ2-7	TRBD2	CASSYSIIGLADEQYF	TGTGCCAGCAGTTACTCGATAATAGGACTAGCAGACGAGCAGTACTTC
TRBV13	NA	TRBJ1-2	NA	CASSSRGDNYGYTF	TGTGCCAGCAGCTCGAGGGGGGATAACTATGGCTACACCTTC
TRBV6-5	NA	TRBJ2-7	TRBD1	CASSGTVYEQYF	TGTGCCAGCAGCGGGACAGTCTACGAGCAGTACTTC
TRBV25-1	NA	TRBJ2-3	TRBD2	CASSEFLTTSGRGDTQYF	TGTGCCAGCAGTGAATTCCTCACGACTAGCGGGAGGGGCGATACGCAGTATTTT
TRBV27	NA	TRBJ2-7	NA	CASSLGGLSSYEQYF	TGTGCCAGCAGTTTAGGGGGGCTAAGCTCCTACGAGCAGTACTTC
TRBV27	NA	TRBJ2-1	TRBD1	CASSRDSSYNEQFF	TGTGCCAGCTCCCGGGACAGCTCCTACAATGAGCAGTTCTTC
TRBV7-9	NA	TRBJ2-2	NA	CASSWEENTGELFF	TGTGCCAGCAGCTGGGAGGAGAACACCGGGGAGCTGTTTTTT
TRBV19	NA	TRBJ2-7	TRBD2	CASRGENGLANSYEQYF	TGTGCCAGTAGGGGGGAGAATGGACTAGCTAACTCCTACGAGCAGTACTTC
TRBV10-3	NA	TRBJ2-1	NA	CAISGDWEQFF	TGTGCCATCAGTGGGGACTGGGAGCAGTTCTTC
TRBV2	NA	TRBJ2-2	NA	CASGVMNTGELFF	TGTGCCAGCGGGGTCATGAACACCGGGGAGCTGTTTTTT
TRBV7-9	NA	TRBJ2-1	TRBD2	CASSSPSLKSGSWDEQFF	TGTGCCAGCAGCTCACCATCTCTTAAAAGCGGGAGTTGGGATGAGCAGTTCTTC
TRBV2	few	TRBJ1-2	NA	CASRTDYGYTF	TGTGCCAGCAGGACAGACTATGGCTACACCTTC
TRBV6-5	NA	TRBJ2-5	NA	CASIPSGGTGETQYF	TGTGCCAGCATCCCTTCCGGGGGAACTGGAGAGACCCAGTACTTC